This TCR beta chain emerged from a study of PD-L1 blockade in urothelial cancer (dated by TCRdb to about 2017). For the wider study: Therapy was started in the mid-2010s for all patients, and atezolizumab 1,200 mg was administered intravenously every 3 weeks. About nine tenths of the roughly 29 patients were males with bladder-origin urothelial cancer, and about 65% of the roughly 30 reported a prior smoking history. An ECOG performance status of 0 or 1 was recorded for the patients, and 0 to 3 prior chemotherapy regimens had been received by the patients. Blood samples were analyzed at 3 weeks after treatment start (second dose) and at 6 weeks after treatment start. A median of around 150,000 T cells and around 81,000 unique TCRs was obtained from blood samples, and a median clonality of roughly 0.08 was observed. An exploratory multi-omic analysis was conducted of the somatic, immune and clinical correlates of response to PD-L1 blockade with atezolizumab in urothelial cancer. Pretreatment tumor samples, along with matched peripheral blood collected serially before and after atezolizumab treatment, underwent TCR sequencing. Durable clinical benefit meant progression-free survival longer than 6 months, and TCR features were also tested against progression-free and overall survival. In the same patients, whole exome sequencing and RNA sequencing of pretreatment tumors were performed in addition to TCR sequencing. Durable clinical benefit was achieved by nine patients and was not achieved by 20 patients. Under 30 patients had pretreatment blood TCR-seq, about 25 had at least one posttreatment blood collection, and about 25 had tumor TCR-seq. What the study reported, not specific to this receptor: Small sample size (n ≈ 29) and many exploratory analyses mean the results are intended to be hypothesis-generating. Among patients with durable benefit, tumor-associated TCR clones showed greater expansion in peripheral blood 3 weeks after treatment started (n ≈ 23, p = 0.022). Improved progression-free and overall survival was associated with having pretreatment peripheral blood TCR clonality below the median.

The CDR3 contains 14 residues, cysteine and phenylalanine counted. Solely the CDR3 DNA is kept, with 42 bases framed from the first base. From V the trimming removes 5 bases and from J it removes 3 bases, while the gene matches leave 5 bases of the junction unaccounted for. According to the germline V gene, CDR1 reads MNHEY and CDR2 reads SVGAGI. By its share of the sample, this clone is medium-sized (0.01 to 0.1%). This clone's antigen is unknown. No per-base quality is available; no much larger clone lies one base away. Distinct nucleotide sequences in the sample also encode this CDR3. To estimate absolute template abundance from read counts, synthetic TCR analog templates were spiked into each PCR. TCRbeta CDR3 regions were amplified from genomic DNA with bias-controlled V and J gene primers using the immunoSEQ assay. Rearranged TCRbeta segments were sequenced at approximately 20X coverage. The published analysis was carried out like this. Clustering was used to correct sequencing errors, and CDR3s were annotated against IMGT to assign V, D and J genes. Out-of-frame and stop-codon sequences were excluded, and only productive TCRbeta rearrangements were used in downstream analyses. To compute clonality, Shannon entropy was normalized by the log of the number of unique productive sequences and then subtracted from one. Clones differing between time points or between blood and tumor were identified by Fisher's exact test with Benjamini-Hochberg correction at adjusted p below 0.01. Entries here come from immuneACCESS through TCRdb and include only in-frame sequences with V and J called. Some clones fail to appear in such tables; in the studies checked, an unresolved V gene covers under half of the shortfall, and the cause of the remainder is unknown. From that table come the V and J calls and clone size; the DNA was used to work out D and trimming. The sample contains more than 80,000 clones, about 81% of them found a single time. The ten largest clonotypes hold 8% to 10% of the sample.

The cohort included roughly 29 patients with locally advanced or metastatic urothelial carcinoma who were treated at Memorial Sloan Kettering on a trial protocol. Peripheral blood mononuclear cells were collected pretreatment and during treatment, with between 1 and 8 total time points per patient. The Qiagen DNeasy Blood extraction kit was used to purify genomic DNA from total PBMCs and from tumor samples. Collected pretreatment and during treatment, PBMCs were isolated and stored as previously described. The material sequenced was PBMCs, taken around atezolizumab (anti-PD-L1) treatment. The V and J genes are TRBV6-5 and TRBJ2-7; the junction holds 9 bases that match TRBD1. This TCR was recovered from a man between 65 and 85 years old with urothelial cancer. The CDR3 has the sequence CASSPGQGSYEQYF. DNA sequence: TGTGCCAGCAGTCCGGGACAGGGAAGCTACGAGCAGTACTTC.